A selection of T cell receptor beta chains follows, all from one sample in a study of identical twins. TCRdb recomputed calls from the 5' RACE reads with MiXCR, one row per CDR3 protein. The sample consists of around 250,000 distinct CDR3 sequences, about 13% of them appearing once. The sample also formed part of further work on yellow fever vaccine responses in identical twins.

Source material: memory (CD45RO+) T cells sorted from blood. The receptors originated from a woman aged 18-29 years in good health. Each CDR3 is given with its conserved first and last residue. A D gene is named only where the DNA matches it firmly. Rows give clone size only sometimes, using once, few, many, or a class for an expanded clone.

TRBJ2-7,many,TRBV11-2,TRBD2,CASSLAGLAGDEQYF,TGTGCCAGCAGCTTAGCCGGTCTAGCGGGAGACGAGCAGTACTTC
TRBJ2-1,few,TRBV7-2,NA,CASSLELAHSYNEQFF,TGTGCCAGCAGCTTAGAACTAGCCCACTCCTACAATGAGCAGTTCTTC
TRBJ2-3,NA,TRBV2,NA,CASSETGLGTDTQYF,TGTGCCAGCAGTGAAACCGGATTGGGCACAGATACGCAGTATTTT
TRBJ2-2,few,TRBV5-1,TRBD2,CASSLAVAGGGAGELFF,TGCGCCAGCAGCTTGGCGGTAGCGGGAGGCGGCGCCGGGGAGCTGTTTTTT
TRBJ1-4,NA,TRBV7-2,NA,CASRSGKVNEKLFF,TGTGCCAGCAGGTCCGGGAAAGTTAATGAAAAACTGTTTTTT
TRBJ1-2,NA,TRBV10-3,TRBD1,CAISSPDRGTNGYTF,TGTGCCATCAGTTCCCCCGACAGGGGGACGAATGGCTACACCTTC
TRBJ2-7,NA,TRBV18,TRBD1,CASSPRVGTGSYEQYF,TGTGCCAGCTCACCACGGGTCGGGACAGGGTCCTACGAGCAGTACTTC
TRBJ2-7,few,TRBV7-8,TRBD2,CASNPTSGRVQYF,TGTGCCAGCAACCCGACTAGCGGGAGGGTCCAGTACTTC
TRBJ2-7,NA,TRBV10-2,NA,CASSPSGRDFQGGSYEQYF,TGCGCCAGCAGCCCCAGCGGCCGAGATTTTCAAGGTGGCTCCTACGAGCAGTACTTC
TRBJ1-1,few,TRBV27,NA,CASSPLGVNTEAFF,TGTGCCAGCAGTCCTCTAGGGGTGAACACTGAAGCTTTCTTT
TRBJ2-7,few,TRBV27,NA,CASSLSKTNYEQYF,TGTGCCAGCAGTTTATCTAAGACCAATTACGAGCAGTACTTC
TRBJ2-1,many,TRBV6-6,NA,CASRHSGDEQFF,TGTGCCAGCAGACACTCCGGGGATGAGCAGTTCTTC
TRBJ2-2,many,TRBV4-3,TRBD1,CASSQDPVPGQGMGGELFF,TGCGCCAGCAGCCAAGATCCCGTCCCGGGACAGGGGATGGGAGGGGAGCTGTTTTTT
TRBJ2-3,many,TRBV9,NA,CASSAWGTDTQYF,TGTGCCAGCAGCGCTTGGGGCACAGATACGCAGTATTTT
TRBJ2-7,many,TRBV4-3,TRBD1,CASSQDQNRGLYEQYF,TGCGCCAGCAGCCAAGATCAAAACAGGGGGCTATACGAGCAGTACTTC
TRBJ2-3,many,TRBV12-3/TRBV12-4,TRBD2,CASSSMAGVGDTQYF,TGTGCCAGCAGTTCCATGGCGGGGGTAGGAGATACGCAGTATTTT
TRBJ2-3,few,TRBV12-3/TRBV12-4,NA,CASSLRQGGDTQYF,TGTGCCAGCAGTTTGAGGCAGGGTGGAGATACGCAGTATTTT
TRBJ1-2,NA,TRBV13,NA,CASSLAVYGYTF,TGTGCCAGCAGCTTAGCTGTCTATGGCTACACCTTC
TRBJ1-1,few,TRBV12-3/TRBV12-4,NA,CASRAQSLNTEAFF,TGTGCCAGCAGAGCCCAGTCCCTGAACACTGAAGCTTTCTTT
TRBJ2-1,NA,TRBV4-2,NA,CASSPVGSYNEQFF,TGTGCCAGCAGCCCTGTCGGGTCCTACAATGAGCAGTTCTTC
TRBJ2-3,NA,TRBV6-1,TRBD1,CASSDTGTGADTQYF,TGTGCCAGCAGTGACACGGGGACAGGGGCCGATACGCAGTATTTT
TRBJ2-4,NA,TRBV12-3/TRBV12-4,NA,CASSPAGQLAKNIQYF,TGTGCCAGCAGTCCCGCGGGACAGCTAGCCAAAAACATTCAGTACTTC
TRBJ1-1,many,TRBV6-6,NA,CASIQPTEAFF,TGTGCCAGCATCCAGCCCACTGAAGCTTTCTTT
TRBJ2-3,NA,TRBV5-1,NA,CASRQQGGTGDTQYF,TGCGCCAGCAGGCAACAGGGGGGGACCGGAGATACGCAGTATTTT
TRBJ1-6,NA,TRBV6-5,TRBD1,CASNSGTGRSPLHF,TGTGCCAGCAATTCCGGGACAGGGAGGTCACCCCTCCACTTT
TRBJ1-2,NA,TRBV27,TRBD1,CASSFRDRVSRYTF,TGTGCCAGCAGTTTCCGGGACAGGGTATCCCGCTACACCTTC
TRBJ1-6,NA,TRBV6-1,NA,CASTHRAGRPSSYNSPLHF,TGTGCCAGCACTCACCGGGCAGGGAGACCCAGCTCCTATAATTCACCCCTCCACTTT
TRBJ2-5,NA,TRBV3-1,NA,CASSQGLEGGQETQYF,TGTGCCAGCAGCCAAGGTTTGGAGGGGGGCCAAGAGACCCAGTACTTC
TRBJ1-2,few,TRBV28,NA,CATRRGTAVYGYTF,TGTGCCACCAGGAGAGGGACCGCAGTCTATGGCTACACCTTC
TRBJ2-1,NA,TRBV5-1,TRBD2,CASSLGAGVSYNEQFF,TGCGCCAGCAGCTTGGGGGCGGGGGTCTCCTACAATGAGCAGTTCTTC
TRBJ2-7,NA,TRBV27,NA,CASSFRGASYEQYF,TGTGCCAGCAGTTTTAGGGGCGCGTCCTACGAGCAGTACTTC
TRBJ2-7,few,TRBV5-1,TRBD2,CASSTSGDYEQYF,TGCGCCAGCAGCACTAGCGGGGACTACGAGCAGTACTTC
TRBJ2-7,few,TRBV27,TRBD2,CASIKSTSGSSYEQYF,TGTGCCAGCATTAAATCGACTAGCGGGAGCTCCTACGAGCAGTACTTC
TRBJ1-5,NA,TRBV28,NA,CASSYSQGSNQPQHF,TGTGCCAGCAGTTATTCACAGGGTAGCAATCAGCCCCAGCATTTT
TRBJ1-5,NA,TRBV6-1,TRBD1,CASTLQGVNNQPQHF,TGTGCCAGCACCCTACAGGGGGTGAACAATCAGCCCCAGCATTTT
TRBJ2-1,few,TRBV4-2,TRBD2,CASSQDALLAGDTYNEQFF,TGTGCCAGCAGCCAAGATGCCCTCCTAGCGGGAGATACCTACAATGAGCAGTTCTTC
TRBJ2-2,NA,TRBV4-3,TRBD2,CASSQERVGLANTGELFF,TGCGCCAGCAGCCAAGAGAGGGTCGGACTAGCGAACACCGGGGAGCTGTTTTTT
TRBJ2-7,once,TRBV27,TRBD2,CASIGTSWISAYEQYF,TGTGCCAGCATCGGGACTAGCTGGATAAGCGCCTACGAGCAGTACTTC
TRBJ2-7,many,TRBV5-1,NA,CASSLDISRGGEQYF,TGCGCCAGCAGCTTGGATATCTCGAGGGGTGGGGAGCAGTACTTC
TRBJ2-1,few,TRBV2,TRBD2,CASSDTSGGSSYNEQFF,TGTGCCAGCAGTGATACTAGCGGGGGTAGCTCCTACAATGAGCAGTTCTTC
TRBJ2-1,NA,TRBV3-1,NA,CASSQLRGSNEQFF,TGTGCCAGCAGCCAACTACGAGGGAGCAATGAGCAGTTCTTC
TRBJ1-5,few,TRBV7-2,NA,CASSPGRGNQPQHF,TGTGCCAGCAGCCCAGGGCGAGGCAATCAGCCCCAGCATTTT
TRBJ2-3,NA,TRBV7-3,TRBD2,CASSPNLRGGSDTQYF,TGTGCCAGCAGCCCTAATTTGCGGGGGGGCTCAGATACGCAGTATTTT
TRBJ2-1,NA,TRBV7-9,NA,CASSLIIGADEQFF,TGTGCCAGCAGCTTAATCATCGGGGCAGATGAGCAGTTCTTC
TRBJ2-3,many,TRBV4-1,NA,CASSQDLARTDTQYF,TGCGCCAGCAGCCAAGATCTAGCCAGAACAGATACGCAGTATTTT
TRBJ2-2,few,TRBV6-2/TRBV6-3,TRBD1,CASSQPGQGNTGELFF,TGTGCCAGCAGCCAGCCGGGACAGGGGAACACCGGGGAGCTGTTTTTT
TRBJ1-1,few,TRBV14,NA,CASSQDRKGNTEAFF,TGTGCCAGCAGCCAAGATAGGAAGGGAAACACTGAAGCTTTCTTT
TRBJ2-7,few,TRBV27,TRBD1,CASSRTGTGVEQYF,TGTGCCAGCAGTAGAACCGGGACAGGGGTCGAGCAGTACTTC